This TCR beta chain was sequenced for a study of cytomegalovirus exposure and HLA in healthy donors. About this clone: Its target is unknown.

Points from the study as a whole: In vitro, a few CMV-associated chains proved specific for CMV antigens. The study put some 160 TCR beta chains on its list as cytomegalovirus-associated. The tendency of first-cohort TCR clusters to co-occur in the 120 or so validation repertoires was the finding of a later analysis.

Clones were sequenced by immunoSEQ multiplex PCR, and TCRdb holds only the in-frame ones, with some missing. The table records 150,000 to 200,000 clones, roughly 89% of them present only once. The CDR3 covers 12 residues. V gave up 7 bases and J gave up 4 bases, with 11 bases separating them. The germline V gene encodes CDR1 SNHLY and CDR2 FYNNEI. The source is a woman aged 25 to 39 in good health and CMV-seronegative. The rearrangement joins TRBV2 to TRBJ2-7, with a tentative D call TRBD2 (6 bases). The specimen sequenced was PBMCs. The CDR3 nucleotides are TGTGCCAGCAATCTAGCGACATACGAGCAGTACTTC. This translates into CASNLATYEQYF.